These 29 T cell receptor beta chains were sequenced from one sample in a study of shared clonotypes between healthy human individuals. TCRdb's copy holds only in-frame clones and misses some; the assay was immunoSEQ multiplex PCR. Here the sample spans over a million clones, over 95% being singletons. Sequencing was performed on naive CD4+ T cells sorted from blood. Described subset: CD45RA+ positively selected. All receptors derive from a man between 25 and 39 years old in good health.

The CDR3 region is CASSLVGLAGDTQYF. For the CDR3, the DNA is TGTGCCAGCAGCTTAGTCGGTCTAGCGGGAGATACGCAGTATTTT. The V and J genes are TRBV7-2 and TRBJ2-3; 8 bases fit TRBD2. This CDR3 contains 15 residues. Germline V lookup: CDR1 SGHTA, CDR2 FQGNSA. Losses at the gene ends were 1 base for V and 5 bases for J; bases not matched to a gene: 5.

The V call is TRBV6-5, the J call TRBJ2-1, with 10 positions matching TRBD1. CDR1 is MNHEY and CDR2 is SVGAGI in the germline V gene. V lost 5 bases and J lost 6; bases outside the gene matches: 7. This CDR3 contains 15 residues. The CDR3, as DNA: TGTGCCAGCAGTGCGGACAGGGGGGAACTCAATGAGCAGTTCTTC. Translated, it gives CASSADRGELNEQFF.

This chain links TRBV18 with TRBJ2-2; 9 positions match TRBD2. CDR3 length equals 16 residues. Germline V gene sequence: CDR1 KGHSH, CDR2 LQKENI. V trimming: 3 bases; J trimming: 1 base; junction bases outside the gene matches: 3. CDR3 bases: TGTGCCAGCTCACCTCTAGCGGGGCGGAACACCGGGGAGCTGTTTTTT. The encoded protein is CASSPLAGRNTGELFF.

The V call is TRBV10-2, the J call TRBJ2-7; TRBD1 agrees at 7 bases. The length of the CDR3 is 13 residues. Unmatched junction bases numbered 5, after V lost 6 bases and J lost 3 bases. Germline lookup yields CDR1 WSHSY and CDR2 SAAADI. The CDR3 loop reads CASRGQAHYEQYF. In DNA form, the CDR3 reads TGCGCCAGCAGAGGACAGGCTCACTACGAGCAGTACTTC.

The chain uses TRBV27 and TRBJ2-4; D may be TRBD1 (6 bases). This CDR3 has 17 residues. V was cut by 4 bases and J by 4 bases, with 20 bases left in between. The germline CDR1 and CDR2 sequences are MNHEY and SMNVEV (reference sequence). The CDR3, as DNA: TGTGCCAGCAGTTCACCCTCGCTCAGGGGCTCAAAAAACATTCAGTACTTC. This encodes CASSSPSLRGSKNIQYF.

This clone was picked up one time. V is TRBV2 and J is TRBJ2-7; TRBD2 matches at 8 bases. The ends lost 3 bases at V and 2 bases at J; junction bases unmatched: 6. The length of the CDR3 is 15 residues. From germline, CDR1 is SNHLY and CDR2 FYNNEI. CDR3 sequence reads: CASSEGTSRAYEQYF. The DNA of the CDR3 is TGTGCCAGCAGTGAGGGGACTAGTCGGGCCTACGAGCAGTACTTC.

This clone was picked up one time. This specimen includes other DNA sequences encoding the same CDR3. This chain uses TRBV5-1 with TRBJ1-1; perhaps TRBD1 as D (6 bases). Looked up from germline, CDR1 is SGHRS and CDR2 is YFSETQ. The CDR3 sequence is 14 residues long. Trimming removed 0 bases from V and 1 base from J, with 7 bases in between. Here the CDR3 DNA reads TGCGCCAGCAGCTTGGGAGGGGGGAACACTGAAGCTTTCTTT. The encoded protein is CASSLGGGNTEAFF.

A word on this clone: Other DNA sequences within the sample encode an identical CDR3. J is TRBJ2-7 and V is TRBV6-5; D is unresolved. This CDR3 is built from 13 residues. The V gene's germline CDR1 is MNHEY and CDR2 SVGAGI. Trimming stripped 3 bases from V and 3 bases from J, with 9 bases between. CDR3 protein: CASSYRASYEQYF. Written as DNA, the CDR3 is TGTGCCAGCAGTTATAGGGCTAGCTACGAGCAGTACTTC.

The J gene is TRBJ1-3, the V gene TRBV11-2; D perhaps matches TRBD1 (5 bases). The CDR3 spans 14 residues. In germline, CDR1 is SGHAT, CDR2 FQNNGV. Trimming cost V 3 bases and J 6 bases, with 12 bases left between them. The CDR3 DNA follows: TGTGCCAGCAGCTTCCGCAGGGCGCCAAACACCATATATTTT. As protein: CASSFRRAPNTIYF.

The CDR3 coding sequence is TGTGCCAGCAGCTTGGGGACGGGAGACACCGGGGAGCTGTTTTTT. Translation gives CASSLGTGDTGELFF. The gene calls are TRBV5-5 and TRBJ2-2, with TRBD2 as a possible D gene (6 bases). V dropped 0 bases and J dropped 3 bases, with 9 bases sitting between them. Germline CDR1 and CDR2: SGHKS and YYEKEE (reference sequence). The CDR3 covers 15 residues.

The gene calls are TRBV6-6 and TRBJ2-3; D is uncertain. This CDR3 has 14 residues. Trimming took off 2 bases at V and 2 bases at J, with 8 bases between the two ends. Germline lookup yields CDR1 MNHNY and CDR2 SVGAGI (reference sequence). The CDR3 nucleotides read TGTGCCAGCAGTTACAGCCAGAACACAGATACGCAGTATTTT. Protein product: CASSYSQNTDTQYF.

This chain uses TRBV5-4 with TRBJ2-5, with unresolved D. The CDR3 extends over 13 amino acids. Trimming cost V 4 bases and J 4 bases, with 11 bases left between them. Germline CDR1 SGHNT, CDR2 YYREEE (reference sequence). CDR3 loop: CASSIRARETQYF. In nucleotides, the CDR3 is TGTGCCAGCAGCATAAGAGCACGAGAGACCCAGTACTTC.

The V and J genes are TRBV4-3 and TRBJ1-1; 7 nucleotides agree with TRBD1. The germline gives CDR1 LGHNA, CDR2 YSLEER. This CDR3 region has 14 residues. V trimming: 5 bases; J trimming: 5 bases; junction bases outside the gene matches: 8. The CDR3: CASSLRTGLTEAFF. CDR3 DNA: TGCGCCAGCAGCTTACGGACAGGACTAACTGAAGCTTTCTTT.

This rearrangement joins TRBV6-4 to TRBJ2-1; 7 nucleotides agree with TRBD2. The germline gives CDR1 MRHNA, CDR2 SNTAGT. This CDR3 region has 16 residues. After removal of 0 bases from V and 0 bases from J, the junction contained 2 bases not matched to a gene. CDR3 nucleotides: TGTGCCAGCAGTGACTCGCGGGAGAGCTCCTACAATGAGCAGTTCTTC. Translated: CASSDSRESSYNEQFF.

This rearrangement joins TRBV5-1 to TRBJ2-7; TRBD2 aligns across 10 bases. Trimming took 0 bases from V and 0 from J; bases not matched to a gene: 6. This CDR3 spans 17 amino acids. The V gene's germline CDR1 is SGHRS and CDR2 YFSETQ. The CDR3, as DNA: TGCGCCAGCAGCTTGGGGCTAGCGGGAGCGTACTCCTACGAGCAGTACTTC. It translates to CASSLGLAGAYSYEQYF. Based on the CDR3 plus reference TRBV5-1 and TRBJ2-7, the full variable domain is KAGVTQTPRYLIKTRGQQVTLSCSPISGHRSVSWYQQTPGQGLQFLFEYFSETQRNKGNFPGRFSGRQFSNSRSEMNVSTLELGDSALYLCASSLGLAGAYSYEQYFGPGTRLTVT.

V and J are TRBV20-1 and TRBJ2-1, with a possible D match to TRBD2 (5 bases). Germline CDR1 is DFQATT and CDR2 is SNEGSKA (reference sequence). The CDR3 has 11 amino acids. Trimming shortened V by 6 bases and J by 8 bases, and 11 bases separated the two germline ends. CDR3 DNA: TGCAGTGCGGCTCTAGCACATGAGCAGTTCTTC. Its protein product is CSAALAHEQFF.

The chain couples TRBV5-5 to TRBJ2-3, with 12 positions matching TRBD1. Germline trimming cut 7 bases from V and 3 bases from J; bases unmatched to any gene: 6. Germline V gene sequence: CDR1 SGHKS, CDR2 YYEKEE (reference sequence). The CDR3 sequence is 15 residues long. In nucleotides, the CDR3 is TGTGCCAGCCCGCGGGGACAGGGGGCGACAGATACGCAGTATTTT. This gives the protein CASPRGQGATDTQYF. The variable domain in full, completed from reference TRBV5-5 and TRBJ2-3, reads DAGVTQSPTHLIKTRGQQVTLRCSPISGHKSVSWYQQVLGQGPQFIFQYYEKEERGRGNFPDRFSARQFPNYSSELNVNALLLGDSALYLCASPRGQGATDTQYFGPGTRLTVL.

This clone appeared once. The rearrangement joins TRBV18 to TRBJ1-5; no definite D call. CDR1 is KGHSH and CDR2 is LQKENI in the germline V gene. V was clipped by 2 bases and J by 2 bases, with 16 bases between them. This CDR3 comprises 17 residues. Here the CDR3 reads CASSPKSVGSGNQPQHF. The DNA of the CDR3 is TGTGCCAGCTCACCAAAATCTGTGGGGTCGGGCAATCAGCCCCAGCATTTT.

The CDR3 DNA is TGTGCCAGCAGTTATGGGGGCCCCCGCACAGATACGCAGTATTTT. This encodes CASSYGGPRTDTQYF. The chain is built from TRBV27 and TRBJ2-3; a possible D gene is TRBD1 (6 bases). V gave up 4 bases and J gave up 1 base, with 12 bases separating them. Per the germline V gene, CDR1 is MNHEY and CDR2 is SMNVEV (reference sequence). CDR3 length equals 15 residues.

The chain recombines TRBV11-2 with TRBJ2-2; possible D gene TRBD1, 5 bases. Germline CDR1 is SGHAT and CDR2 is FQNNGV. The V end lost 3 bases, the J end lost 3 bases, and 14 bases lay between the germline ends. This CDR3 is built from 16 residues. The CDR3, as DNA: TGTGCCAGCAGCTTGATTTCAGGGCCGGACACCGGGGAGCTGTTTTTT. Its translation is CASSLISGPDTGELFF.

The V call is TRBV7-9, the J call TRBJ1-4, with 7 bases that match TRBD1. This CDR3 region has 16 residues. The germline V gene encodes CDR1 SEHNR and CDR2 FQNEAQ (reference sequence). V shed 5 bases and J 0 bases; nucleotides not matched to a gene: 6. This CDR3 reads CASSPGQAATNEKLFF. CDR3 DNA sequence: TGTGCCAGCAGCCCCGGACAGGCCGCAACTAATGAAAAACTGTTTTTT.

The gene calls are TRBV2 and TRBJ2-1; D is unclear. CDR1 and CDR2 (germline): SNHLY, FYNNEI. This CDR3 has 16 amino acids. Trimming took off 4 bases at V and 6 bases at J, with 19 bases between the two ends. The CDR3 DNA is TGTGCCAGCAGTGGGGAAGGGATAGTTCCGGGCAATGAGCAGTTCTTC. This codes for CASSGEGIVPGNEQFF.

V usage is TRBV10-1 and J usage is TRBJ2-3, with D perhaps TRBD2 (6 bases). Trimming stripped 3 bases from V and 3 bases from J, with 13 bases between. Germline CDR1 reads WNHNN; CDR2 reads SYGVQD (reference sequence). This CDR3 is built from 15 residues. DNA for the CDR3: TGCGCCAGCAGTGATAGGAGGGCCGGGACAGATACGCAGTATTTT. It translates to CASSDRRAGTDTQYF.

This sequence joins TRBV6-1 and TRBJ2-5, with 11 positions matching TRBD2. The tail of the sequence fits TRBJ2-7 better, so the J call may be wrong. The CDR3 totals 14 residues. In germline, CDR1 is MNHNS, CDR2 SASEGT. The CDR3 nucleotides are TGTGCCAGCAGTAGGACTAGCGGGTCCTACGAGCAGTACTTC. As protein: CASSRTSGSYEQYF.

This rearrangement joins TRBV19 to TRBJ2-4; tentatively, D is TRBD1 or TRBD2 (6 bases each). CDR3 length: 14 residues. Trimming removed 6 bases from V and 9 bases from J, with 18 bases in between. The V gene's germline CDR1 is LNHDA and CDR2 SQIVND (reference sequence). CDR3 nucleotides: TGTGCCAGTAGGGTACGGGGGCCAACAGGCATTCAGTACTTC. As protein: CASRVRGPTGIQYF.

J is TRBJ1-4 and V is TRBV7-9, with TRBD1 matching 10 bases. CDR3 length equals 16 residues. Germline-derived CDR1 and CDR2 are SEHNR and FQNEAQ (reference sequence). V trimming: 5 bases; J trimming: 3 bases; junction bases outside the gene matches: 6. The CDR3 here is CASSEGTGASNEKLFF. The CDR3 DNA follows: TGTGCCAGCAGCGAGGGGACAGGGGCTTCTAATGAAAAACTGTTTTTT.

The rearrangement uses TRBV7-9 and TRBJ1-2, with a tentative D call TRBD1 (6 bases). V lost 4 bases, J lost 3 bases, and 9 bases lay in between. CDR3 length equals 13 residues. Germline values: CDR1 SEHNR, CDR2 FQNEAQ (reference sequence). DNA for the CDR3: TGTGCCAGCAGCTACAGGACAGACTATGGCTACACCTTC. It translates to CASSYRTDYGYTF.

A note on this clone: The same CDR3 also results from other DNA sequences found in this sample. The chain carries TRBV5-6 and TRBJ2-7; D is ambiguous. Germline V lookup: CDR1 SGHDT, CDR2 YYEEEE. Trimming removed 2 bases from V and 1 base from J, with 7 bases in between. CDR3 length: 13 amino acids. The CDR3 region is CASSLGRSYEQYF. The CDR3 DNA reads TGTGCCAGCAGCTTAGGCAGATCCTACGAGCAGTACTTC.

This chain connects TRBV6-4 to TRBJ2-1, with 10 bases lining up with TRBD2. There are 16 residues in the CDR3. CDR1 and CDR2 (germline): MRHNA, SNTAGT. V lost 3 bases to trimming and J lost 3 bases; unmatched junction nucleotides: 5. The CDR3 region is CASSELAGGFYNEQFF. The DNA of the CDR3 is TGTGCCAGCAGTGAATTAGCGGGAGGCTTCTACAATGAGCAGTTCTTC.